The next 2 T cell receptor beta chains were all read from a single sample in a study of CD8+ T cells in alopecia areata. Extracted RNA was reverse transcribed into cDNA, the sequencing template. Generated by immunoSEQ multiplex PCR, the TCRdb table keeps only in-frame clones and is missing some. Of 150,000 to 160,000 clones listed, 50% to 65% are singletons. The material was CD8+ T cells sorted from blood, obtained at week 0. The receptors were gathered from a human donor with alopecia areata.

This chain joins TRBV5-6 and TRBJ2-7; 7 nucleotides match TRBD1. The CDR3 runs to 14 residues. V shed 2 bases and J 3 bases; nucleotides not matched to a gene: 5. Germline CDR1 is SGHDT and CDR2 is YYEEEE. As DNA, the CDR3 is TGTGCCAGCAGCTTAAGGACAGGACACTACGAGCAGTACTTC. Translation gives CASSLRTGHYEQYF.

This chain links TRBV7-9 with TRBJ2-6; TRBD2 might be the D (7 bases). Trimming took off 5 bases at V and 4 bases at J, with 15 bases between the two ends. The CDR3 is 16 residues long. Germline V gives CDR1 SEHNR, CDR2 FQNEAQ (reference sequence). CDR3 bases: TGTGCCAGCAGCGCCGACGGGGGGCCGGGGGCCAACGTCCTGACTTTC. Translation gives CASSADGGPGANVLTF.